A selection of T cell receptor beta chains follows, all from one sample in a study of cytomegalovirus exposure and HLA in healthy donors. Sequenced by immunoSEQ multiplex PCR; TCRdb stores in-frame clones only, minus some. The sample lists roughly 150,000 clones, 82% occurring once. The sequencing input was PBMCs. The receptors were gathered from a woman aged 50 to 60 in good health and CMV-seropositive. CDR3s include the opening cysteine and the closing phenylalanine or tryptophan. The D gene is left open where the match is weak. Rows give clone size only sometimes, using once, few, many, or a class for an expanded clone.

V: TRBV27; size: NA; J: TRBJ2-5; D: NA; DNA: TGTGCCAGCACCCAAGCTTGGGGGCAAAAAGAGACCCAGTACTTC; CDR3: CASTQAWGQKETQYF
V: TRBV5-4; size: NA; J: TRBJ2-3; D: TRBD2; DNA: TGTGCCAGCAGCCCGCGACTAGCGGGGGGGCCAGATACGCAGTATTTT; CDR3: CASSPRLAGGPDTQYF
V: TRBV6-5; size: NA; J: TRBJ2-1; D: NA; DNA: TGTGCCAGCACCCCCGCGGGGGCAGATGAGCAGTTCTTC; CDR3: CASTPAGADEQFF
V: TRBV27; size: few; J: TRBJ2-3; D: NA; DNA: TGTGCCAGCAGTTTCCCAGGGCAAGATACGCAGTATTTT; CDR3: CASSFPGQDTQYF
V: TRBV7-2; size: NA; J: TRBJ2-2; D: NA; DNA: TGTGCCAGCAGTCTCAACACCGGGGAGCTGTTTTTT; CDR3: CASSLNTGELFF
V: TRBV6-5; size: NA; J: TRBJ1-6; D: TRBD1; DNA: TGTGCCAGCAGTACCGGGACAGGGATTAGGCCCCTCCACTTT; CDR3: CASSTGTGIRPLHF
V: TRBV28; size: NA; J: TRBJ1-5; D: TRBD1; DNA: TGTGCCAGCAGTGGGACAGGGGCAGGCGATCAGCCCCAGCATTTT; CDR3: CASSGTGAGDQPQHF
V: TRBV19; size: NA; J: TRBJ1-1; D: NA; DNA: TGTGCCAGTAGTCCCCAGGGGATGAACACTGAAGCTTTCTTT; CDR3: CASSPQGMNTEAFF
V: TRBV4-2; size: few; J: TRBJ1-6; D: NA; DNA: TGTGCCAGCAGCCAAGACGGAGGGAGAACCTATAATTCACCCCTCCACTTT; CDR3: CASSQDGGRTYNSPLHF
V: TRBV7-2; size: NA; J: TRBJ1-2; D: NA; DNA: TGTGCCAGCAGCTACGACAGTTATGGCTACACCTTC; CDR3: CASSYDSYGYTF
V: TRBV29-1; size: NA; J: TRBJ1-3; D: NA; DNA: TGCAGCGTTGAAAATCTGGCCTCTGGAAACACCATATATTTT; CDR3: CSVENLASGNTIYF
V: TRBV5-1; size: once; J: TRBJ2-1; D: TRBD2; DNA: TGCGCCAGCAGCTTGGAGGCTAGCGGGGGGGATGAGCAGTTCTTC; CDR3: CASSLEASGGDEQFF
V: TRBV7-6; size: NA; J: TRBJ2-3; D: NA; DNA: TGTGCCAGCAGCTTGAGGGGGGGTACGGCAGATACGCAGTATTTT; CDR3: CASSLRGGTADTQYF
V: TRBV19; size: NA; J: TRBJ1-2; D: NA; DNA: TGTGCCAGTAGTATCAGGGAAAGGGGCTACACCTTC; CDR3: CASSIRERGYTF
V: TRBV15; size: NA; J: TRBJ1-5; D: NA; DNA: TGTGCCACCAGCCTCTCCCCCCTTTTTAAATCCAATCAGCCCCAGCATTTT; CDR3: CATSLSPLFKSNQPQHF
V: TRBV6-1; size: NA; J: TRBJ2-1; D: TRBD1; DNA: TGTGCCAGCGTCCTTCGACAGGGCCGAAATGAGCAGTTCTTC; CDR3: CASVLRQGRNEQFF
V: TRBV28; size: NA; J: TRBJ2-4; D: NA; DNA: TGTGCCAGCAGCCCGTTAGGAGGGGTGGACATTCAGTACTTC; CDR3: CASSPLGGVDIQYF
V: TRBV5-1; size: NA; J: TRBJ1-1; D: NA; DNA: TGCGCCAGCACGGAGGGAGGGGGGAACACTGAAGCTTTCTTT; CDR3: CASTEGGGNTEAFF
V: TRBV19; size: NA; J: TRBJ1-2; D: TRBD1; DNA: TGTGCCAGTAAGGAGACAGGGGGCGCAGGGTCCTATGGCTACACCTTC; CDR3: CASKETGGAGSYGYTF
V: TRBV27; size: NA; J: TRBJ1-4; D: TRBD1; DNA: TGTGCCAGCAGTCTTGAGGGACAGCGCAATGAAAAACTGTTTTTT; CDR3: CASSLEGQRNEKLFF
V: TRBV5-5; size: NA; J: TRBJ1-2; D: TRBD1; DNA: TGTGCCAGCAGCTTGGACAGGGGGAAGCATGGCTACACCTTC; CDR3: CASSLDRGKHGYTF
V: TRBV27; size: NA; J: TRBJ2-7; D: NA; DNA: TGTGCCAGCAGCGACCTACTAGGCCCCGAGCAGTACTTC; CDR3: CASSDLLGPEQYF
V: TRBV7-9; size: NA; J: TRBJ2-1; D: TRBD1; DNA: TGTGCCAGCAGCCGAGACCGGGACAGGTACAATGAGCAGTTCTTC; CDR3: CASSRDRDRYNEQFF
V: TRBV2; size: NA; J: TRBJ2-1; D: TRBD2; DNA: TGTGCCAGCACCGGACTAGCGGGGAGTGAGCAGTTCTTC; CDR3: CASTGLAGSEQFF
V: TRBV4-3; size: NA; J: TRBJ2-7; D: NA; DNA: TGCGCCAGCAGTCTAGCGCCTCGATCCTACGAGCAGTACTTC; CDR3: CASSLAPRSYEQYF
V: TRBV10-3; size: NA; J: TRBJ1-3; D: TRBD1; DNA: TGTGCCACGGGACAGGGGTCTGGAAACACCATATATTTT; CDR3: CATGQGSGNTIYF
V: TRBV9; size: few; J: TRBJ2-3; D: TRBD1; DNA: TGTGCCAGCAGCCCGAGACAGGGGGGGTCAGATACGCAGTATTTT; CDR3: CASSPRQGGSDTQYF
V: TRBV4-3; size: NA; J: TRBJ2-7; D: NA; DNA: TGCGCCAGCAGCCAAGATTTTGCGGCTAACTACGAGCAGTACTTC; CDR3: CASSQDFAANYEQYF